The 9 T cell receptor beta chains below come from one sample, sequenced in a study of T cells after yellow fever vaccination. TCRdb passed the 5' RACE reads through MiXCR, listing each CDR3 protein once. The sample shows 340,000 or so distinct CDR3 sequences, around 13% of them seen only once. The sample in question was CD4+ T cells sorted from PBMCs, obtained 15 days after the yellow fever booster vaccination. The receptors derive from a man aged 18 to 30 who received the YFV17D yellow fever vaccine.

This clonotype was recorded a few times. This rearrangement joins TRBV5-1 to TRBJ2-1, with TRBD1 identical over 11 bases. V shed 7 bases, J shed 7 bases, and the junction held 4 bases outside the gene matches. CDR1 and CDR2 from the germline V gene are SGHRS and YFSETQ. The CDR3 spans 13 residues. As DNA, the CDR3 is TGCGCCAGCGCGGACAGGGGGCCTAATGAGCAGTTCTTC. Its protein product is CASADRGPNEQFF.

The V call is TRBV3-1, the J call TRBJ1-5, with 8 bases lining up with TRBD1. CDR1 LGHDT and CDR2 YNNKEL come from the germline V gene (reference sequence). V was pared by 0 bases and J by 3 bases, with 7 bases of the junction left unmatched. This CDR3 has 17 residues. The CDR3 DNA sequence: TGTGCCAGCAGCCAAGAGGGGGGGACAGGTAACAATCAGCCCCAGCATTTT. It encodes CASSQEGGTGNNQPQHF.

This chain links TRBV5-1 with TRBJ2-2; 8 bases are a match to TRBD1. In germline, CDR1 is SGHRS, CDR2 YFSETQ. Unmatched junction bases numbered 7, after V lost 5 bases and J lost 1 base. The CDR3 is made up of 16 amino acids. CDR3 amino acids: CASRPSGTGNTGELFF. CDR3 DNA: TGCGCCAGCAGACCTTCCGGGACAGGGAACACCGGGGAGCTGTTTTTT.

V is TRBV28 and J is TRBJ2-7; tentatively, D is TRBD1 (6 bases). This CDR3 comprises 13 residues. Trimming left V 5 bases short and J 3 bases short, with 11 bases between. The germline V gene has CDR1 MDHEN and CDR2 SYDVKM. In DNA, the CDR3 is TGTGCCAGCAGTGCCGGGACAATCTACGAGCAGTACGTC. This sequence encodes CASSAGTIYEQYV.

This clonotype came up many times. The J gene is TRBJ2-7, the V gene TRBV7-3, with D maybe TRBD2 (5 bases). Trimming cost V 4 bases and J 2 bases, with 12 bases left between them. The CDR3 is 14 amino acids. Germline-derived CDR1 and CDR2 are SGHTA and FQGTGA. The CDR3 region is CASSSKRMPYEQYF. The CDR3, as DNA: TGTGCCAGCAGCTCCAAGCGGATGCCCTACGAGCAGTACTTC. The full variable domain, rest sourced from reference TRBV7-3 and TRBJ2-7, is GAGVSQTPSNKVTEKGKYVELRCDPISGHTALYWYRQSLGQGPEFLIYFQGTGAADDSGLPNDRFFAVRPEGSVSTLKIQRTERGDSAVYLCASSSKRMPYEQYFGPGTRLTVT.

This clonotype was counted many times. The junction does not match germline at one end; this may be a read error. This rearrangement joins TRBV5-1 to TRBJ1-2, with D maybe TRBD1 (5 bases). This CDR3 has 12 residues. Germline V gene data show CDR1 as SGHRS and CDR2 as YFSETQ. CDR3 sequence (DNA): TGTGCCAGCAGTTTGGGGCAGTATGGCTACACCTTC. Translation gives CASSLGQYGYTF.

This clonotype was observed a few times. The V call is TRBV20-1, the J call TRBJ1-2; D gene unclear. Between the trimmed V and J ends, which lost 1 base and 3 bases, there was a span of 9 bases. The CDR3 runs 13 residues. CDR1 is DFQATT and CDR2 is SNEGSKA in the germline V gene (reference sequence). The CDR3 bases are TGCAGTGCTAGAGGAGCCGCCGACTATGGCTACACCTTC. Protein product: CSARGAADYGYTF.

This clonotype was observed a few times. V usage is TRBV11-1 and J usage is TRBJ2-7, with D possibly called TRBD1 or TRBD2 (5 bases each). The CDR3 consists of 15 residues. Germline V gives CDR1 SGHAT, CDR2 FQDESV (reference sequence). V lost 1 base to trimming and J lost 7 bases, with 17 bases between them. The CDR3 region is CASSLEGTAMMEQYV. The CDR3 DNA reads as TGTGCCAGCAGCTTAGAAGGGACCGCGATGATGGAGCAGTACGTC.

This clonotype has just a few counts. The CDR3 here is CASSPLGGAHNEQFF. The DNA for the CDR3 is TGTGCCAGCAGCCCGCTAGGGGGCGCACACAATGAGCAGTTCTTC. The genes are TRBV5-4 and TRBJ2-1; 7 positions match TRBD1. Looked up from germline, CDR1 is SGHNT and CDR2 is YYREEE (reference sequence). The CDR3 is made up of 15 amino acids. V was pared by 4 bases and J by 5 bases, with 9 bases of the junction left unmatched. The full variable domain, completed using reference TRBV5-4 and TRBJ2-1, is ETGVTQSPTHLIKTRGQQVTLRCSSQSGHNTVSWYQQALGQGPQFIFQYYREEENGRGNFPPRFSGLQFPNYSSELNVNALELDDSALYLCASSPLGGAHNEQFFGPGTRLTVL.